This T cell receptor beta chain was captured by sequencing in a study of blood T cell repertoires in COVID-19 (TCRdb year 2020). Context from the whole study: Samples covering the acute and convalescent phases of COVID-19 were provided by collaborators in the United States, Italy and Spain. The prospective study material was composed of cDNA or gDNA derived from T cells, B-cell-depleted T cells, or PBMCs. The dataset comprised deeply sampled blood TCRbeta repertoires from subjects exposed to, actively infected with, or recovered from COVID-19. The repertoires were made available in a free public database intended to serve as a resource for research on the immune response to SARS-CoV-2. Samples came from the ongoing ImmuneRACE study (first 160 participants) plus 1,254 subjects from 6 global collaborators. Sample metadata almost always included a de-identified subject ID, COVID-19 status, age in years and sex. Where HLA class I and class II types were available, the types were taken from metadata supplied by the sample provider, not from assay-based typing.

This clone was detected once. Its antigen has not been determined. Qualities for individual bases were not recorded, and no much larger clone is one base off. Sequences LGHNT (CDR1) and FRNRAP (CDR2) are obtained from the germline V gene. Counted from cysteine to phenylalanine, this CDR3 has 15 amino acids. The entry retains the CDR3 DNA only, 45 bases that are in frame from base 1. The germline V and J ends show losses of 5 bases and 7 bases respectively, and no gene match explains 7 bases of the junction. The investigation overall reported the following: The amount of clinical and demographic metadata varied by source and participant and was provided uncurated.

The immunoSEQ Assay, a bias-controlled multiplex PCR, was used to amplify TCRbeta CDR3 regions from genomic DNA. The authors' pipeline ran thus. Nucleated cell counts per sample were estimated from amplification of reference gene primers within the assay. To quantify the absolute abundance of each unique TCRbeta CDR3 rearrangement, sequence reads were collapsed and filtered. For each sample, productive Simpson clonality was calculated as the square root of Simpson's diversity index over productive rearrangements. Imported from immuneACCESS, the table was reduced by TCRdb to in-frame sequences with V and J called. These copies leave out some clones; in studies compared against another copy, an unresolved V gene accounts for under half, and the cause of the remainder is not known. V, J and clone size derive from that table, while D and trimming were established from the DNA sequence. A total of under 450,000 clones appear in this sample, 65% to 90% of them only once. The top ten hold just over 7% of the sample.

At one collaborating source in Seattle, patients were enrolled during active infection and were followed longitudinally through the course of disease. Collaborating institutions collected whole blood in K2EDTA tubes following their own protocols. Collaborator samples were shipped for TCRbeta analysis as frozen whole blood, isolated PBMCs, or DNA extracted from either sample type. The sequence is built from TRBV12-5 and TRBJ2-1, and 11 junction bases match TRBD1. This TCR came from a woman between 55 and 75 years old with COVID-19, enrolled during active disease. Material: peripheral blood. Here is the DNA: TGTGCTAGTGGTCCCCGGGACAGGGGGAGTAATGAGCAGTTCTTC. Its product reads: CASGPRDRGSNEQFF.